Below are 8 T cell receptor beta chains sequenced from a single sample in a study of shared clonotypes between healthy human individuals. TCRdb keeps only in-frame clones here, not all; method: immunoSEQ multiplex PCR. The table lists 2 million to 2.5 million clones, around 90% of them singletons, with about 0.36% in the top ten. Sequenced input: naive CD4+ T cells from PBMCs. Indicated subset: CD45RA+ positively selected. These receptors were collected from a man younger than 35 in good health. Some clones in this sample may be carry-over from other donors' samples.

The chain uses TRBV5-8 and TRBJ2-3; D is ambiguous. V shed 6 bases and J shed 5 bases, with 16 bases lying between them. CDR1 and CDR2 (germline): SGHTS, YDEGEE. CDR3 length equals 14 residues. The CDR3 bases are TGTGCCAGCACCCCAGTAAAGGGTATAGATACGCAGTATTTT. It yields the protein CASTPVKGIDTQYF. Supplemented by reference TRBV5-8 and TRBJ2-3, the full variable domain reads EAGVTQSPTHLIKTRGQQATLRCSPISGHTSVYWYQQALGLGLQFLLWYDEGEERNRGNFPPRFSGRQFPNYSSELNVNALELEDSALYLCASTPVKGIDTQYFGPGTRLTVL.

As DNA, the CDR3 is TGCGCCAGCAGTGTTTCAGGGGGCAATCAGCCCCAGCATTTT. Translation gives CASSVSGGNQPQHF. This chain links TRBV10-2 with TRBJ1-5; D perhaps matches TRBD1 (6 bases). The length of the CDR3 is 14 residues. The V gene's germline CDR1 is WSHSY and CDR2 SAAADI. V was pared by 4 bases and J by 2 bases, with 9 bases between.

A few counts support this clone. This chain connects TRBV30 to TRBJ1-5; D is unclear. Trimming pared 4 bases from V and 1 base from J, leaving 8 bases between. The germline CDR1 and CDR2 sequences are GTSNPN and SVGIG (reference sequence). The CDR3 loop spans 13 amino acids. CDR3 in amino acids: CAWNLGSNQPQHF. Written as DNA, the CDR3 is TGTGCCTGGAATTTAGGGAGCAATCAGCCCCAGCATTTT.

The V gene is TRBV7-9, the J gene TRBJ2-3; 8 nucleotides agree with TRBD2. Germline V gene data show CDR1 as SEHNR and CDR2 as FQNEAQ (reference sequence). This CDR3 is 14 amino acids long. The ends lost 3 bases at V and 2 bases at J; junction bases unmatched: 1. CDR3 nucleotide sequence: TGTGCCAGCAGCTTCGGGAGGGCCACAGATACGCAGTATTTT. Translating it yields CASSFGRATDTQYF. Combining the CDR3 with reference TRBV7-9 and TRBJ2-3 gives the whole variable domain DTGVSQNPRHKITKRGQNVTFRCDPISEHNRLYWYRQTLGQGPEFLTYFQNEAQLEKSRLLSDRFSAERPKGSFSTLEIQRTEQGDSAMYLCASSFGRATDTQYFGPGTRLTVL.

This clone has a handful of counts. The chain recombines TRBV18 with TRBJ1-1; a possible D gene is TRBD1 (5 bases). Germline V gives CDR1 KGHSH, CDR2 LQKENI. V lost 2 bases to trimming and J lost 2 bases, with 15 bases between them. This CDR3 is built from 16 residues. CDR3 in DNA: TGTGCCAGCTCACCAGATCTCAACAGGCCCAACACTGAAGCTTTCTTT. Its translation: CASSPDLNRPNTEAFF.

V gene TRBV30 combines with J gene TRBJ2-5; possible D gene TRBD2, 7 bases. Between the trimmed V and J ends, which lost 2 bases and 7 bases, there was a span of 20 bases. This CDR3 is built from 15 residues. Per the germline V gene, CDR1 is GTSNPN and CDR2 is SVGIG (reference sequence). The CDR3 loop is CAWSTPGGSRATQYF. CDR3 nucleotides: TGTGCCTGGAGTACCCCGGGGGGCTCGCGGGCGACCCAGTACTTC.

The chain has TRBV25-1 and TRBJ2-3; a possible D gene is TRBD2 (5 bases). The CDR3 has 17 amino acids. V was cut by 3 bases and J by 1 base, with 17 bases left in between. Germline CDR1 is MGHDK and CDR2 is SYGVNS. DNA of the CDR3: TGTGCCAGCAGTGACAAATGGGGATACGGGGGCACAGATACGCAGTATTTT. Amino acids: CASSDKWGYGGTDTQYF. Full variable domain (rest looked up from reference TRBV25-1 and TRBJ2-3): EADIYQTPRYLVIGTGKKITLECSQTMGHDKMYWYQQDPGMELHLIHYSYGVNSTEKGDLSSESTVSRIRTEHFPLTLESARPSHTSQYLCASSDKWGYGGTDTQYFGPGTRLTVL.

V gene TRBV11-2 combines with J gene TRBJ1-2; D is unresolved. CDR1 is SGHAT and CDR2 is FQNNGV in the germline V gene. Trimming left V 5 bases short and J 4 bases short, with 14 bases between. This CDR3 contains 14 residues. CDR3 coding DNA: TGTGCCAGCAGCCCGTTTGGTCGGAGCTATGGCTACACCTTC. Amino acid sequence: CASSPFGRSYGYTF.